This T cell receptor (beta chain) was obtained from a study of technical replicates of blood from a handful of donors (dated by TCRdb to the late 2010s). Libraries were constructed by the immunoSEQ multiplex PCR assay. TCRdb holds this immuneACCESS table with in-frame rearrangements only. Some clones are missing; in checked studies, unresolved V genes explain under half, and the rest has no known cause. The sample yields over 70,000 clones; around 96% were counted once. The ten most abundant clones make up around 0.2% of the sample. To note about this clone: There is no known antigen for this receptor. Nothing much larger sits one base from this clone, and base qualities are not available.

Spanning cysteine to phenylalanine, the CDR3 consists of 14 amino acids. Only the CDR3 DNA stays, 42 bases, in frame from base 1. For CDR1 and CDR2, the germline V gene lists SGHVS and FNYEAQ. V loses 4 bases at its end and J loses 4 bases; junction bases beyond the gene matches: 4. This receptor was identified in a human donor in good health. The sequencing input was T cells isolated from PBMCs. The sequence is built from TRBV7-6 and TRBJ1-1, with 9 junctional bases fitting TRBD1. Here is the DNA: TGTGCCAGCAGCTCAGACAGGGGGGTCACTGAAGCTTTCTTT. It encodes CASSSDRGVTEAFF.